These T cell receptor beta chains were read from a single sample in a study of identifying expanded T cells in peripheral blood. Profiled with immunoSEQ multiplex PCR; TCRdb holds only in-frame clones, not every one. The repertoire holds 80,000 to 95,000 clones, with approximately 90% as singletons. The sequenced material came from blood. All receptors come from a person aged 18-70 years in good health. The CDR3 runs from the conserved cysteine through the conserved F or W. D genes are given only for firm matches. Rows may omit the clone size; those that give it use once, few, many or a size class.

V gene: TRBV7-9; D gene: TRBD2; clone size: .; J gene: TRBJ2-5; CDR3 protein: CASSLLAGLAIETQYF; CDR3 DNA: TGTGCCAGCAGCTTACTAGCGGGCCTTGCTATCGAGACCCAGTACTTC
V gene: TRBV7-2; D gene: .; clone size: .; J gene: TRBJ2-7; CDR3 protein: CASSPSGYEQYF; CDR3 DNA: TGTGCCAGCAGCCCCAGTGGGTACGAGCAGTACTTC
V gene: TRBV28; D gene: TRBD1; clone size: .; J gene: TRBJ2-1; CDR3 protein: CASTLPDRGVYNEQFF; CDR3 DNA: TGTGCCAGCACCCTCCCCGACAGGGGAGTCTACAATGAGCAGTTCTTC
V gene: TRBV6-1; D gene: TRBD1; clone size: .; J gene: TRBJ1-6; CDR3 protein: CASRTGQGGSPLHF; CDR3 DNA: TGTGCCAGCAGGACCGGACAGGGAGGGTCACCCCTCCACTTT
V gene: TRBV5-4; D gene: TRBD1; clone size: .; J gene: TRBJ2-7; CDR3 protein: CASSRQGRYEQYF; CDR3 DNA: TGTGCCAGCAGCAGACAGGGACGCTACGAGCAGTACTTC
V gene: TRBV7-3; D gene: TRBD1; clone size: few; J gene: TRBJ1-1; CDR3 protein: CASSLTLGTDEAFF; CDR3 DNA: TGTGCCAGCAGCTTAACTTTGGGGACAGATGAAGCTTTCTTT
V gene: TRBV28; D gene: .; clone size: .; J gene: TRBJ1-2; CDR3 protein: CASNDEGAYGYTF; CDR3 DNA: TGTGCCAGCAACGATGAGGGCGCCTATGGCTACACCTTC
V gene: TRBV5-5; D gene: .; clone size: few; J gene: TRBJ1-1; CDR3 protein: CASSPRGDTEAFF; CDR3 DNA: TGTGCCAGCAGCCCTAGGGGGGACACTGAAGCTTTCTTT
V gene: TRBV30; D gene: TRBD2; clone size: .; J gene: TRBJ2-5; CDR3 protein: CAWRPLAGDETQYF; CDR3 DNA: TGTGCCTGGAGACCCTTAGCGGGAGATGAGACCCAGTACTTC
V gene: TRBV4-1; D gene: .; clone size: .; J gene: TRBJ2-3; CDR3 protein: CASSQGLNPDTQYF; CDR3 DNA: TGCGCCAGCAGCCAAGGTCTTAACCCAGATACGCAGTATTTT
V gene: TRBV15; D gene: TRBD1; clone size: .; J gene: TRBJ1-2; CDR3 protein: CATSRTGGDYGYTF; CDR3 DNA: TGTGCCACCAGCCGGACAGGGGGCGACTATGGCTACACCTTC
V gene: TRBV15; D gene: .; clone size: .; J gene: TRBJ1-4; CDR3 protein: CATSRDAGRNEKLFF; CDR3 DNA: TGTGCCACCAGCAGAGATGCGGGCCGCAATGAAAAACTGTTTTTT
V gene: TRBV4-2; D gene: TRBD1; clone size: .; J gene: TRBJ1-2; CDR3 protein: CASSQVATGALANYGYTF; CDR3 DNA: TGTGCCAGCAGCCAAGTTGCGACAGGGGCGCTAGCTAACTATGGCTACACCTTC
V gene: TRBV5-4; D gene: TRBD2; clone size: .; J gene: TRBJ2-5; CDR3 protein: CASSLNKRGGGETQYF; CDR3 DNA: TGTGCCAGCAGCTTGAATAAGCGGGGCGGCGGGGAGACCCAGTACTTC
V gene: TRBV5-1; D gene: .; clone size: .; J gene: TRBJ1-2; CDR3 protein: CASSLAWGLGYGYTF; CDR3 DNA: TGCGCCAGCAGCCTGGCCTGGGGGCTGGGCTATGGCTACACCTTC
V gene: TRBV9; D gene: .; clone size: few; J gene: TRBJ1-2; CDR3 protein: CASSTNRDGYTF; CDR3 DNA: TGTGCCAGCAGCACAAACAGGGATGGCTACACCTTC
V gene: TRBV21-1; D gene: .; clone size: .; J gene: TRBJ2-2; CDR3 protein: CASSNLVGELFF; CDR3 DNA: TGTGCCAGCAGCAACCTCGTCGGGGAGCTGTTTTTT
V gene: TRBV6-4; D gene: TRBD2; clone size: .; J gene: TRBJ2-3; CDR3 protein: CASSDGGDTDTQYF; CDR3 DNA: TGTGCCAGCAGTGATGGGGGGGACACAGATACGCAGTATTTT
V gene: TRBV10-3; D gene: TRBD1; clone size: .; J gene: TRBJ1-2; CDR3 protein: CAIKSQGATANYGYTF; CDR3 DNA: TGTGCCATCAAGAGCCAGGGGGCCACCGCTAACTATGGCTACACCTTC
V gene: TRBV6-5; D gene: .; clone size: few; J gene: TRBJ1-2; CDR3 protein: CATVQGGYGYTF; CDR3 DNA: TGTGCCACAGTACAGGGTGGCTATGGCTACACCTTC
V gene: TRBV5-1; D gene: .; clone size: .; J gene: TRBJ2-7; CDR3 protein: CATAPGVGSYEQYF; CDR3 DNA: TGCGCCACCGCCCCAGGGGTGGGGTCCTACGAGCAGTACTTC
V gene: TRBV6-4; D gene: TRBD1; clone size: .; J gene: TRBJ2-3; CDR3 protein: CASSDSETGGTDTQYF; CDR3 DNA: TGTGCCAGCAGTGACTCTGAGACAGGGGGCACAGATACGCAGTATTTT
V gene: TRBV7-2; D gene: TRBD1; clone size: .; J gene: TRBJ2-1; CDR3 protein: CASSRVSGTGYNEQFF; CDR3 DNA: TGTGCCAGCAGCCGCGTCTCCGGGACAGGGTACAATGAGCAGTTCTTC
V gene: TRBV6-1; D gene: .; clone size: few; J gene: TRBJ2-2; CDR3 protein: CASDPGIASSGELFF; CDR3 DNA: TGTGCCAGCGACCCAGGTATAGCGTCATCCGGGGAGCTGTTTTTT
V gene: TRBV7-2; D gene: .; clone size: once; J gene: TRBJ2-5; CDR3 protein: CASSLGLGKETQYF; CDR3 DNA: TGTGCCAGCAGCTTAGGTCTGGGCAAGGAGACCCAGTACTTC
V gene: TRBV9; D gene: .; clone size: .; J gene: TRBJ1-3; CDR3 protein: CASSYLTGAGSGNTIYF; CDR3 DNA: TGTGCCAGCAGCTACCTTACGGGGGCAGGCTCTGGAAACACCATATATTTT
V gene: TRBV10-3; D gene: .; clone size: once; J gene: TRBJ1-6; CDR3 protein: CAISDGAEINSPLHF; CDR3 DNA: TGTGCCATCAGTGATGGGGCAGAGATTAATTCACCCCTCCACTTT
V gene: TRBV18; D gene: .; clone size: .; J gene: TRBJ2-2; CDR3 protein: CASTRVTNTGELFF; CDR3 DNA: TGCGCCAGCACCAGGGTCACGAACACCGGGGAGCTGTTTTTT
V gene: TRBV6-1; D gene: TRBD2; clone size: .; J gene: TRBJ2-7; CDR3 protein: CASSEVGSGSDEQYF; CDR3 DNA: TGTGCCAGCAGTGAAGTAGGTAGCGGGAGCGACGAGCAGTACTTC
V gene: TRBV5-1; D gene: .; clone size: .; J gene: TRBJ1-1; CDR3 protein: CASSLRVGNTEAFF; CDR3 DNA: TGCGCCAGCAGCTTGAGGGTCGGGAACACTGAAGCTTTCTTT
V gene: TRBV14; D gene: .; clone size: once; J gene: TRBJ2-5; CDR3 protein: CASSLGQKETQYF; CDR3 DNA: TGTGCCAGCAGCCTAGGACAGAAAGAGACCCAGTACTTC
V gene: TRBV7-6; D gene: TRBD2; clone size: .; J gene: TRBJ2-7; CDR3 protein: CASSLGRTSGTPGEQYF; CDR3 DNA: TGTGCCAGCAGCTTAGGTAGGACTAGCGGGACCCCCGGAGAGCAGTACTTC
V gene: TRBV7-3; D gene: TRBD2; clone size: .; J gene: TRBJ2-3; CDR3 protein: CASSLDLAGPDTQYF; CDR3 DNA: TGTGCCAGCAGCTTAGATCTAGCGGGGCCAGATACGCAGTATTTT
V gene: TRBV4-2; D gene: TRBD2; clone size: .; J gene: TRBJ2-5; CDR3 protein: CASAGGEGRFMYQETQYF; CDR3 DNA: TGTGCCAGCGCCGGGGGGGAGGGCAGATTTATGTACCAAGAGACCCAGTACTTC
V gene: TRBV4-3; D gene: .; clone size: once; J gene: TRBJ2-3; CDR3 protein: CASSERDTQYF; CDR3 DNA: TGCGCCAGCAGCGAGAGGGATACGCAGTATTTT
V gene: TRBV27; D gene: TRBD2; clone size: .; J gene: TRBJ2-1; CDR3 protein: CASSLSLADGEQFF; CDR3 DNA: TGTGCCAGCAGTTTAAGCCTAGCGGATGGGGAGCAGTTCTTC
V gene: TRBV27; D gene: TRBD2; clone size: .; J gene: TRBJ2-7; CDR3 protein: CASAALGTSVTYEQYF; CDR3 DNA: TGTGCCAGCGCAGCCCTAGGGACTAGCGTAACCTACGAGCAGTACTTC
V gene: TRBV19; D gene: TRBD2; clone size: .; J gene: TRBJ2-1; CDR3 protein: CASSKGSGTSYNEQFF; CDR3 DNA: TGTGCCAGTAGTAAAGGTAGCGGGACCTCCTACAATGAGCAGTTCTTC
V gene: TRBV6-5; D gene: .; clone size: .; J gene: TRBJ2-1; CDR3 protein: CASGLGNYNEQFF; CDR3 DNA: TGTGCCAGCGGGTTAGGGAACTACAATGAGCAGTTCTTC
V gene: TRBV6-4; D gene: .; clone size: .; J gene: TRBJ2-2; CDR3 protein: CASSDSSANTGELFF; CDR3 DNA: TGTGCCAGCAGTGACTCTAGCGCGAACACCGGGGAGCTGTTTTTT
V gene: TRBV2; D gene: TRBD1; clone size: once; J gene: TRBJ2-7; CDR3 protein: CASSKDRGDYEQYF; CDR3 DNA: TGTGCCAGCAGCAAGGACAGGGGCGACTACGAGCAGTACTTC
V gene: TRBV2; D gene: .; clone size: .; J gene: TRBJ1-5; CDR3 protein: CASCPGRGNQPQHF; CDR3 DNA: TGTGCCAGCTGTCCGGGGCGGGGCAATCAGCCCCAGCATTTT
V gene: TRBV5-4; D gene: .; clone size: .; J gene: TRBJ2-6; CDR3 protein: CASSPPLKPASGANVLTF; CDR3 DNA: TGTGCCAGCAGCCCCCCATTAAAACCAGCCTCTGGGGCCAACGTCCTGACTTTC
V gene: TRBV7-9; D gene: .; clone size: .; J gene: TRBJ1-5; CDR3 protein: CASSDIGGAGHQPQHF; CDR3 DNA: TGTGCCAGCAGCGACATCGGGGGGGCCGGTCATCAGCCCCAGCATTTT
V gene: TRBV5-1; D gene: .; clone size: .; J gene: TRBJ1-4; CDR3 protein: CASSLAGGATNEKLFF; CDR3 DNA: TGCGCCAGCAGCTTGGCCGGGGGGGCTACTAATGAAAAACTGTTTTTT
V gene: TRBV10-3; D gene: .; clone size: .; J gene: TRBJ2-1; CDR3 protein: CATEGDPYNEQFF; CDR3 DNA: TGTGCCACCGAGGGGGACCCCTACAATGAGCAGTTCTTC
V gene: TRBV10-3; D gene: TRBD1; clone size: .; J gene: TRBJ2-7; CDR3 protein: CAISRDRGAYEQYF; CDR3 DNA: TGTGCCATCAGTCGGGACAGGGGGGCCTACGAGCAGTACTTC
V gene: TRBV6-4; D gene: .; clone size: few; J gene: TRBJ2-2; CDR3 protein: CASKASDAGELFF; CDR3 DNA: TGTGCCAGCAAGGCTAGCGACGCCGGGGAGCTGTTTTTT
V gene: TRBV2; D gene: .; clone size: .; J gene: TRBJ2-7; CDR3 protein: CASTFSGYEQYF; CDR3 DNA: TGTGCCAGCACCTTCTCGGGTTACGAGCAGTACTTC
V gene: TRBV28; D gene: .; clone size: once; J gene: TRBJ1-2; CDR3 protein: CASSFRSYGYTF; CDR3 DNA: TGTGCCAGCAGTTTTAGGAGCTATGGCTACACCTTC
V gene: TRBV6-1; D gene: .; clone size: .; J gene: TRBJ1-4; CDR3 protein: CASTRSVGTNEKLFF; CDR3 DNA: TGTGCCAGCACCCGCAGTGTTGGTACTAATGAAAAACTGTTTTTT
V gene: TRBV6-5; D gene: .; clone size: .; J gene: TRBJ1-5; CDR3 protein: CASSYRQGFNQPQHF; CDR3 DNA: TGTGCCAGCAGTTATCGCCAGGGCTTCAATCAGCCCCAGCATTTT